This T cell receptor beta chain was captured by sequencing in a study of blood T cell repertoires in COVID-19. Germline V gives CDR1 SEHNR, CDR2 FQNEAQ (reference sequence). The V end was cut by 5 bases, the J end by 5 bases, with 19 bases between. This CDR3 contains 15 residues. Sequencing was performed with immunoSEQ multiplex PCR; in TCRdb, only in-frame clones are kept and a portion is missing. The sample has about 270,000 clones, approximately 86% seen once; the top ten hold under 15%. The material sequenced was peripheral blood. The source of this sequence is a woman in her 70s with COVID-19, enrolled during active disease. The chain is built from TRBV7-9 and TRBJ2-7, with D possibly matching TRBD2 (6 bases). The DNA of the CDR3 is TGTGCCAGCAGCCCTCGGGCAGGGAGGAAAAACGAGCAGTACTTC. Its protein is CASSPRAGRKNEQYF.